What follows is one T cell receptor beta chain and its context. Original handling: Estimated nucleated cell counts came from reference gene primer amplification. Only in-frame clones appear in the TCRdb table, and some are missing; sequencing was by immunoSEQ multiplex PCR. V and J calls and clone size are those listed in that table; D and trimming were worked out from the DNA. The table records hundreds of thousands of clones, approximately 86% of them present only once. The participants were between roughly 18 and 90 years old and came from 24 US areas. Cohorts were assigned according to the clinical history that participants reported. Symptom resolution, clearance, or two negative PCRs marked the recovered donors of Cohort 3. This sample was included in a study of blood T cell repertoires in COVID-19. The sequencing sample was made of PBMCs or T cells enriched from blood (not recorded which). The clonotype comes from a woman aged 60-75 years who had recovered from COVID-19.

CDR3 amino acids: CASSLASGGDYNEQFF. The DNA of the CDR3 is TGCGCCAGCAGCTTGGCTAGCGGGGGGGACTACAATGAGCAGTTCTTC. V gene TRBV5-1 combines with J gene TRBJ2-1; 12 positions agree with TRBD2. Germline V gene lookup returns CDR1 SGHRS and CDR2 YFSETQ. J lost 3 bases, V lost 0 bases, and 1 base had no gene match. This CDR3 has 16 residues.